Given below is one T cell receptor (beta chain) in context. Antigen specificity is unknown. Sequencing used immunoSEQ multiplex PCR; TCRdb keeps in-frame clones, though not all of them. This sample has 300,000 to 400,000 clones, with 90% found just once. The sample originates from a study of Ad26.COV2.S vaccination and SARS-CoV-2 variants. Study-level background: Donor was one of the participants in the Ad26.COV2.S arm of the COV1001 trial. Donor got 5x10^10 or 1x10^11 viral particles of Ad26.COV2.S. The study's findings and limits: Following vaccination, spike-specific CD8+ and CD4+ T cell responses reportedly exhibited substantial breadth.

Treatment given: over 15 received Ad26.COV2.S at low or high dose, single or two shots; a few received placebo; per-sample allocation not given. Samples were taken on day 63 after the first vaccine or placebo injection. Vaccination used an Ad26 vector expressing Wuhan-strain SARS-CoV-2 spike. The sequences come from peripheral blood, collected in a trial of Ad26.COV2.S vaccine versus placebo. The receptor comes from a person aged 18-65 years who received the Ad26.COV2.S COVID-19 vaccine or a placebo.

CDR3 nucleotides: TGTGCCAGCAGTTTGCCGACAGGCCCCCATTCACCCCTCCACTTT. Amino acids: CASSLPTGPHSPLHF. The chain links TRBV28 to TRBJ1-6; a possible D gene is TRBD1 (6 bases). Trimming pared 3 bases from V and 8 bases from J, leaving 14 bases between. Germline CDR1 and CDR2: MDHEN and SYDVKM. The CDR3 sequence is 15 residues long.